Below are 24 T cell receptor beta chains sequenced from a single sample in a study of breast tumors, draining lymph nodes, adjacent tissues. Axillary draining lymph nodes of breast cancer patients supplied the node samples. TCRdb recomputed calls from the multiplex PCR reads with MiXCR, one row per CDR3 protein. The sample has 84,000 or so distinct CDR3 sequences, over 25% seen once; the top ten hold over 6.5%. Input material: axillary lymph node tissue. The receptors come from a female donor with breast cancer. Some clones in this sample may be carry-over from other donors' samples.

On this clonotype: The junction departs from germline at one end; a sequencing error may be responsible. The DNA for the CDR3 is TGTGCCAGCAGTTTGGACAGGGAAACCACTGAAGCTTTCTTT. Protein sequence: CASSLDRETTEAFF. The chain joins TRBV5-4 to TRBJ1-1; 8 nucleotides line up with TRBD1. CDR1 is SGHNT, CDR2 YYREEE, per germline (reference sequence). The CDR3 is made up of 14 amino acids. Complete variable domain (other parts from reference TRBV5-4 and TRBJ1-1): ETGVTQSPTHLIKTRGQQVTLRCSSQSGHNTVSWYQQALGQGPQFIFQYYREEENGRGNFPPRFSGLQFPNYSSELNVNALELDDSALYLCASSLDRETTEAFFGQGTRLTVV.

Concerning this clonotype: A much larger clonotype is one base distant, so this may be a read error. The chain joins TRBV9 to TRBJ2-3, with a tentative D call TRBD1 (6 bases). In germline, CDR1 is SGDLS, CDR2 YYNGEE. The CDR3 loop spans 15 amino acids. The CDR3 region has the DNA TGTGCCGGCAGCGCCAGGGAAGGGGGTACAGATACGCAGTATTTT. Its protein product is CAGSAREGGTDTQYF.

A remark on this clonotype: The CDR3 does not close with the conserved phenylalanine or tryptophan, likely indicating a read error. The rearrangement uses TRBV25-1 and TRBJ1-1; 9 bases align to TRBD1. Unmatched junction bases numbered 4, after V lost 3 bases and J lost 8 bases. This CDR3 is 13 amino acids long. The V gene's germline CDR1 is MGHDK and CDR2 SYGVNS. DNA for the CDR3: TGTGCCAGCAGTGACAAACAGGGGGCGGAAGCTTTCCTT. Encoded protein: CASSDKQGAEAFL.

V usage is TRBV9 and J usage is TRBJ1-6, with 8 bases that match TRBD1. After removal of 5 bases from V and 14 bases from J, the junction contained 9 bases not matched to a gene. CDR3 size: 13 residues. Germline values: CDR1 SGDLS, CDR2 YYNGEE. CDR3 protein: CASSLDRDASLHF. The CDR3 DNA sequence: TGTGCCAGCAGTTTGGACAGGGACGCCTCCCTCCACTTT.

This clonotype occurred once. A read error may account for a junction end that differs from germline. This chain uses TRBV7-2 with TRBJ1-3; TRBD1 agrees at 7 bases. Per the germline V gene, CDR1 is SGHTA and CDR2 is FQGNSA. This CDR3 has 16 amino acids. CDR3 amino acids: CASSTQGQSLGNTLYF. CDR3 DNA sequence: TGTGCCAGCAGCACACAGGGACAGTCACTTGGAAACACCCTATATTTT.

This clonotype was recorded many times. J is TRBJ2-1 and V is TRBV28; 8 nucleotides align to TRBD2. CDR3 length: 14 amino acids. CDR1 and CDR2 (germline): MDHEN, SYDVKM. Unmatched junction bases numbered 3, after V lost 4 bases and J lost 4 bases. The CDR3 nucleotides read TGTGCCAGCAGTTCCGGGACTAGATACAATGAGCAGTTCTTC. It specifies CASSSGTRYNEQFF.

About this clonotype: One junction end disagrees with the germline gene, perhaps due to a read error. The J gene is TRBJ2-1, the V gene TRBV7-9; 7 bases fit TRBD2. CDR1 and CDR2 from the germline V gene are SEHNR and FQNEAQ (reference sequence). This CDR3 comprises 12 residues. CDR3 region: CAGSSAGVGQFF. For the CDR3, the DNA is TGTGCCGGCAGCTCCGCGGGAGTAGGGCAGTTCTTC.

This clonotype was observed many times. The J gene is TRBJ2-1, the V gene TRBV7-2, with D perhaps matching TRBD2 (5 bases). This CDR3 spans 15 amino acids. Trimming left V 5 bases short and J 4 bases short, with 15 bases between. Germline V gene data show CDR1 as SGHTA and CDR2 as FQGNSA. The CDR3 DNA follows: TGTGCCAGCAGCGTCGGACGGGGAAGTTACAATGAGCAGTTCTTC. Its protein is CASSVGRGSYNEQFF.

This clonotype was detected ten times or more. The rearrangement uses TRBV12-3 or TRBV12-4 and TRBJ2-1; 9 positions match TRBD2. Trimming took 3 bases from V and 9 from J; bases not matched to a gene: 9. This CDR3 spans 15 amino acids. The CDR3 here is CASSFGSGSISEQFF. CDR3 in DNA: TGTGCCAGCAGTTTCGGTAGCGGGAGTATCAGTGAGCAGTTCTTC.

This clonotype was seen many times. A much larger clone lies one base from this, so it may be a read error. The V and J genes are TRBV20-1 and TRBJ2-7, with 8 bases lining up with TRBD2. The germline V gene has CDR1 DFQATT and CDR2 SNEGSKA (reference sequence). The CDR3 is 12 residues long. CDR3 region: CSASHGRVEPYF. As DNA, the CDR3 is TGCAGTGCTAGTCACGGGAGGGTCGAGCCGTACTTC.

V gene TRBV9 combines with J gene TRBJ2-2; 9 nucleotides align to TRBD1. Unmatched junction bases numbered 9, after V lost 4 bases and J lost 2 bases. Germline values: CDR1 SGDLS, CDR2 YYNGEE. This CDR3 has 17 residues. The CDR3 DNA sequence: TGTGCCAGCAGCCAGAGGGGACAGGGTGGCAACACCGGGGAGCTGTTTTTT. This encodes CASSQRGQGGNTGELFF. Together with reference TRBV9 and TRBJ2-2, the CDR3 gives the full variable domain: DSGVTQTPKHLITATGQRVTLRCSPRSGDLSVYWYQQSLDQGLQFLIQYYNGEERAKGNILERFSAQQFPDLHSELNLSSLELGDSALYFCASSQRGQGGNTGELFFGEGSRLTVL.

This clonotype has ten or more counts. The genes are TRBV2 and TRBJ1-4; the D is unclear. Germline CDR1 and CDR2: SNHLY and FYNNEI. The V gene lost 0 bases and the J gene lost 0 bases, with 5 bases spanning the gap. The CDR3 sequence is 15 residues long. CDR3 bases: TGTGCCAGCAGTGAAGCAGGAGCAACTAATGAAAAACTGTTTTTT. As protein: CASSEAGATNEKLFF.

This clonotype was detected only once. The chain joins TRBV7-2 to TRBJ1-2; D is undetermined. Germline V CDR1 and CDR2: SGHTA, FQGNSA. This CDR3 has 13 amino acids. V was pared by 4 bases and J by 0 bases, with 6 bases between. CDR3 nucleotide sequence: TGTGCCAGCAGCTCCGGAGCTAACTATGGCTACACCTTC. This gives the protein CASSSGANYGYTF.

This clonotype was observed at least ten times. The V gene is TRBV6-2 or TRBV6-3, the J gene TRBJ1-2; D not certain. V was pared by 2 bases and J by 4 bases, with 11 bases between. The CDR3 loop spans 14 amino acids. Per the germline V gene, CDR1 is MNHEY and CDR2 is SVGEGT. The CDR3 nucleotides are TGTGCCAGCAGTTACGACGAGACTGCCTATGGCTACACCTTC. The encoded protein is CASSYDETAYGYTF.

This clonotype has a count of ten or more. The chain couples TRBV4-3 to TRBJ1-6; 8 bases map to TRBD1. The ends lost 4 bases at V and 7 bases at J; junction bases unmatched: 6. There are 15 residues in the CDR3. The germline V gene encodes CDR1 LGHNA and CDR2 YSLEER. The CDR3 sequence is CASSRDGTGNSPLHF. For the CDR3, the DNA is TGCGCCAGCAGCCGAGACGGGACAGGCAATTCACCCCTCCACTTT.

This clonotype was seen only once. Its ends do not fully match the called genes, so a read error is possible. V usage is TRBV28 and J usage is TRBJ2-3; D is uncertain. CDR1 and CDR2 from the germline V gene are MDHEN and SYDVKM. The CDR3 length is 12 residues. In DNA, the CDR3 is TGTACCAGCAGCCCGGGCACAGATACGCAGTATTTT. Translation: CTSSPGTDTQYF.

By share, this clonotype counts as medium-sized. The chain is built from TRBV7-9 and TRBJ1-6, with D perhaps matching TRBD1 (6 bases). The CDR3 has 12 amino acids. Trimming removed 6 bases at V and 10 bases at J, with 10 bases between. From germline, CDR1 is SEHNR and CDR2 FQNEAQ (reference sequence). The chain's CDR3 is CASRDRGSPLHF. CDR3 bases: TGTGCCAGCAGGGACAGAGGATCACCCCTCCACTTT.

At least ten counts were recorded for this clonotype. The chain couples TRBV7-9 to TRBJ2-3; 7 positions agree with TRBD1. Germline CDR1 is SEHNR and CDR2 is FQNEAQ (reference sequence). Trimming removed 6 bases from V and 1 base from J; junction bases left unmatched: 7. CDR3 length: 15 residues. CDR3 sequence reads: CASRYRDSGTDTQYF. The CDR3 DNA sequence: TGTGCCAGCAGATACCGGGACAGCGGCACAGATACGCAGTATTTT.

In this sample, this clonotype turned up many times. This chain joins TRBV10-1 and TRBJ2-1; weak D call: TRBD2 (6 bases). The germline V gene has CDR1 WNHNN and CDR2 SYGVQD (reference sequence). Between the trimmed V and J ends, which lost 0 bases and 3 bases, there was a span of 12 bases. This CDR3 is built from 16 residues. The CDR3 here is CASSESGLANYNEQFF. The CDR3 DNA is TGCGCCAGCAGTGAGTCGGGGCTAGCGAACTACAATGAGCAGTTCTTC.

This clonotype was recorded many times. The V gene is TRBV19, the J gene TRBJ2-7; 11 bases line up with TRBD2. CDR1 and CDR2 from the germline V gene are LNHDA and SQIVND (reference sequence). The CDR3 runs to 16 residues. Trimming cost V 5 bases and J 11 bases; bases outside gene matches: 17. The CDR3 loop is CASSPRRLAGGLSEYF. Here the CDR3 DNA reads TGTGCCAGTAGTCCACGGCGGCTAGCGGGAGGTCTTTCGGAGTACTTC.

This clonotype was observed once. Compared with germline, one end of the junction differs, possibly owing to a read error. The rearrangement uses TRBV7-3 and TRBJ2-3; TRBD2 aligns across 15 bases. This CDR3 spans 17 amino acids. From germline, CDR1 is SGHTA and CDR2 FQGTGA. Here the CDR3 DNA reads TGTGCCAGCAGCCTCTATGGGACTAGCGGGAGGACAGGTACGCAGTATTTT. Translating gives CASSLYGTSGRTGTQYF.

V gene TRBV5-1 combines with J gene TRBJ1-1, with TRBD1 matching over 7 bases. The CDR3 has 15 amino acids. The junction had 10 bases not matched to a gene; V was cut back by 3 bases and J by 5 bases. Germline V lookup: CDR1 SGHRS, CDR2 YFSETQ. The DNA of the CDR3 is TGCGCCAGCAGCTCACTAGGGGGCTCGTTAACTGAAGCTTTCTTT. It yields the protein CASSSLGGSLTEAFF.

The chain combines TRBV20-1 with TRBJ1-1, with 12 nucleotides matching TRBD1. The germline CDR1 and CDR2 sequences are DFQATT and SNEGSKA (reference sequence). The junction had 8 bases not matched to a gene; V was cut back by 4 bases and J by 11 bases. The length of the CDR3 is 13 residues. Here the CDR3 reads CSAIGTGGSSAFF. The CDR3, as DNA: TGCAGTGCTATAGGGACAGGGGGCAGTTCGGCTTTCTTT.

The rearrangement links TRBV29-1 to TRBJ2-1; TRBD2 is a possible D gene (5 bases). Germline V gene data show CDR1 as SQVTM and CDR2 as ANQGSEA. Trimming removed 1 base at V and 8 bases at J, with 9 bases between. This CDR3 spans 12 amino acids. Here the CDR3 reads CSVEGLADEQFF. The CDR3 nucleotides read TGCAGCGTTGAAGGGCTAGCCGATGAGCAGTTCTTC.